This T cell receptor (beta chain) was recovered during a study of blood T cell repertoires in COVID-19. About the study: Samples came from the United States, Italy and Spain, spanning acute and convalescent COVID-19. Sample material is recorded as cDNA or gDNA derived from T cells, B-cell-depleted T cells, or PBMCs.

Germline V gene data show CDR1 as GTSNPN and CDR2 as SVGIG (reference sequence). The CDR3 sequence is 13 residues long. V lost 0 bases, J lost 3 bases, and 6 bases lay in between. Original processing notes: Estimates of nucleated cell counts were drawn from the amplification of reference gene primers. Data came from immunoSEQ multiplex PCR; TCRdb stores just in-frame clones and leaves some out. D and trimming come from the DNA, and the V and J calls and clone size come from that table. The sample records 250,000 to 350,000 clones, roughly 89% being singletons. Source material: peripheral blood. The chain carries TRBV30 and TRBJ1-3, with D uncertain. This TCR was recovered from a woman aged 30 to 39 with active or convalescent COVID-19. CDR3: CAWSVNHGNTIYF. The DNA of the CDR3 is TGTGCCTGGAGTGTAAATCATGGAAACACCATATATTTT.